This TCR beta chain was captured by sequencing in a study of CD8+CD57+ T cells in acquired aplastic anemia. Genomic DNA, the template, was used for profiling of the TCR beta VDJ and CDR3. TCRdb re-called the reads through MiXCR, storing one row per CDR3 protein. The table records about 160,000 distinct CDR3 sequences, 40% to 50% of them present only once. Flow cytometry had shown expanded CD8+CD57+ cells in the patients chosen for sequencing. V lost 5 bases and J 0 bases, leaving 11 bases between the germline ends. Germline V CDR1 and CDR2: LNHNV, YYDKDF (reference sequence). This CDR3 is built from 14 residues.

The gene calls are TRBV15 and TRBJ2-7, with TRBD2 as a possible D gene (6 bases). This TCR came from a human donor with aplastic anemia. Sequenced: sorted CD4+, CD8+, or CD8+CD57+ T cells (not recorded which) from PBMCs. CDR3 sequence (DNA): TGTGCCACCAGCCCCCGGGACTCCTCCTACGAGCAGTACTTC. It codes for CATSPRDSSYEQYF.